What follows describes a single T cell receptor beta chain. The data originate from a study of blood T cell repertoires in COVID-19. Study summary: The United States, Italy and Spain provided the acute and convalescent COVID-19 samples. PBMCs, B-cell-depleted T cells, or T cells provided the cDNA or gDNA that made up the material.

Per the study methods: For nucleated cells, counts were estimated from reference gene primer amplification. TCRdb's copy holds only in-frame clones and misses some; the assay was immunoSEQ multiplex PCR. V, J and clone size were drawn from that table, and D and trimming were deduced from the DNA. The data contain 45,000 to 50,000 clones, more than 80% of them singletons. The material sequenced was peripheral blood. The receptor's source is a man older than 75 in a cohort sampled during active COVID-19.

The CDR3 spells CASSPQRTSSYEQYF. The CDR3 DNA sequence: TGTGCCAGCAGCCCCCAACGGACATCCTCCTACGAGCAGTACTTC. This sequence joins TRBV7-2 and TRBJ2-7, with D possibly being TRBD1 (5 bases). CDR1 and CDR2 from the germline V gene are SGHTA and FQGNSA. V shed 5 bases and J shed 0 bases, with 14 bases lying between them. This CDR3 has 15 amino acids.